This is a list of T cell receptor beta chains from one sample in a study of graft-versus-host responses after intestinal transplantation. Sequencing used immunoSEQ multiplex PCR; TCRdb keeps in-frame clones, though not all of them. In the table there are 100,000 or so clones, over 80% of which are singletons. No antigens are known for them. The sample was unstimulated CD8+ T cells sorted from spleen or lymph node cells, taken before transplant. The receptors shown here come from a human donor who was the organ donor for an intestinal transplant. The conserved cysteine and the conserved F or W are not part of the CDR3 here. The listing skips clone size in some rows; elsewhere it reads once, few, many or a size class.

len	abundance	v_gene	j_gene	CDR3aa
10	few	TRBV30	TRBJ2-7	ACLTGGYEQY
9	.	TRBV29-1	TRBJ1-2	SAGTGVGYA
13	.	TRBV10-3	TRBJ1-5	AISESEQINQPQH
13	.	TRBV6-5	TRBJ1-1	ASTGRWDTNTEAF
11	.	TRBV4-2	TRBJ2-7	ASRRGEGYEQY
14	.	TRBV9	TRBJ2-5	ASSVDPGTGQETQY
13	.	TRBV4-3	TRBJ2-1	ASSQAHLGGNEQF
13	.	TRBV29-1	TRBJ1-1	SVEDIQTGRAEAF
13	.	TRBV29-1	TRBJ2-7	SVEDWGGEAYEQY
11	.	TRBV2	TRBJ2-4	ARATREENIQY
16	.	TRBV4-1	TRBJ1-6	ASSRTPPGDSYNSPLH
13	.	TRBV5-4	TRBJ2-1	ASSRLAGVGNEQF
14	.	TRBV27	TRBJ2-7	ASSHHPGTPPYEQY
11	.	TRBV7-9	TRBJ1-2	ASSLGGNYGYT
9	.	TRBV6-5	TRBJ2-2	ASQNTGELF
14	.	TRBV5-1	TRBJ2-2	ASSLASGVNTGELF
10	.	TRBV19	TRBJ2-3	ASTQGADTQY
14	.	TRBV7-2	TRBJ2-3	ASSSLRRREYHTQY
13	.	TRBV7-9	TRBJ1-2	ASSSRTGPPYGYT
14	.	TRBV7-8	TRBJ2-2	ASSTKLAGVTGELF
12	.	TRBV27	TRBJ2-3	ASRIAGGGDTQY
16	.	TRBV7-2	TRBJ2-7	ASSFHPRSDSGGLRQY